The sequence of this TCR beta chain was determined in a study of T cell clonotyping in hematopoietic cell transplantation. Some clones are missing from TCRdb's copy, which holds only in-frame ones; the method was immunoSEQ multiplex PCR. The sample yields more than 7,000 clones, approximately 85% seen once. This CDR3 has 15 amino acids. The V and J ends lost 8 bases and 0 bases, in that order; junction bases with no gene match: 6. From germline, CDR1 is MGHDK and CDR2 SYGVNS. General study results and limits: Few recipient clonotypes overlapped donors; over 95% were de novo at given depth.

A remark on this clone: Its antigen is currently unknown.

This specimen consisted of PBMCs, obtained 180 days after allogeneic stem cell transplant. The chain couples TRBV25-1 to TRBJ2-2; 7 nucleotides agree with TRBD2. This clonotype was sampled from a female patient in her 30s who had an allogeneic stem cell transplant, so the T cells may come from the graft donor. Some clones in this sample may be carry-over from other donors' samples. CDR3 in DNA: TGTGCCAGCGTACCTAGCGGAACGAACACCGGGGAGCTGTTTTTT. This encodes CASVPSGTNTGELFF.